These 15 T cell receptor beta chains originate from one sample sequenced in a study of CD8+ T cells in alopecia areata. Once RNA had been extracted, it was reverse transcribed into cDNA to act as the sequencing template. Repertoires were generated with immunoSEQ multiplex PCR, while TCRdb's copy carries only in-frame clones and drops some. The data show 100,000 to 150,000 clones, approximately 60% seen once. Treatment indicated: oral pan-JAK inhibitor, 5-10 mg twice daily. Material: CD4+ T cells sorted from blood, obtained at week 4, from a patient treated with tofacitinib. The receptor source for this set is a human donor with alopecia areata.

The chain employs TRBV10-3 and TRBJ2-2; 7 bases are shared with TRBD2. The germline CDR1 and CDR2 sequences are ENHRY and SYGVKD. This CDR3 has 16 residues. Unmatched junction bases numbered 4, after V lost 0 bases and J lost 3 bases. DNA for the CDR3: TGTGCCATCAGTGAGTCGAGCCTAGCGGACACCGGGGAGCTGTTTTTT. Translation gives CAISESSLADTGELFF.

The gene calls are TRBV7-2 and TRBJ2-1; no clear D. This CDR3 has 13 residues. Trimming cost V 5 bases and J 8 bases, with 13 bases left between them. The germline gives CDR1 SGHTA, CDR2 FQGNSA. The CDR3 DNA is TGTGCCAGCAGCCCCCTAGGTAGAGATGAGCAGTTCTTC. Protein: CASSPLGRDEQFF.

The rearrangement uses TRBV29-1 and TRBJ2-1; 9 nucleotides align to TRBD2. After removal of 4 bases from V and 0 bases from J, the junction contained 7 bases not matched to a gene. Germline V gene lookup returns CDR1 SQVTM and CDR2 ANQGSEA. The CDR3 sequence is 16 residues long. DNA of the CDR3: TGCAGCGTTGTAGGGGGGGGACTAGCCTCCTACAATGAGCAGTTCTTC. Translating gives CSVVGGGLASYNEQFF.

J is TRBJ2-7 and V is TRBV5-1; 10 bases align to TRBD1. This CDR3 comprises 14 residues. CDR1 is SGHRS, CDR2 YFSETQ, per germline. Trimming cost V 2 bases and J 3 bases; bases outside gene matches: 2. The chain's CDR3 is CASSFGQGGYEQYF. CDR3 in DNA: TGCGCCAGCAGCTTCGGACAGGGGGGCTACGAGCAGTACTTC.

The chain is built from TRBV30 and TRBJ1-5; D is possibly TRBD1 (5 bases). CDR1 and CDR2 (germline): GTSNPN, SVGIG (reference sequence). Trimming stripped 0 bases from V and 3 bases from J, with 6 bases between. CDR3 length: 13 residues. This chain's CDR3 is CAWSVGVNQPQHF. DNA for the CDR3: TGTGCCTGGAGTGTAGGGGTCAATCAGCCCCAGCATTTT.

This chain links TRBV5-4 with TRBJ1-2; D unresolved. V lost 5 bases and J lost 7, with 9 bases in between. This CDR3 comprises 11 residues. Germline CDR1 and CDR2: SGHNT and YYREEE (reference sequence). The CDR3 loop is CASRGMGGYTF. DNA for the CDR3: TGTGCCAGCAGAGGGATGGGTGGCTACACCTTC.

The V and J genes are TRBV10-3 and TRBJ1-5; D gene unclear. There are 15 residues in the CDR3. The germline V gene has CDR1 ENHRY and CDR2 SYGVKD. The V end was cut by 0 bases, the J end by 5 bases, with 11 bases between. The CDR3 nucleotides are TGTGCCATCAGTGAGTCGGGTGGCGCCGATCAGCCCCAGCATTTT. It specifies CAISESGGADQPQHF.

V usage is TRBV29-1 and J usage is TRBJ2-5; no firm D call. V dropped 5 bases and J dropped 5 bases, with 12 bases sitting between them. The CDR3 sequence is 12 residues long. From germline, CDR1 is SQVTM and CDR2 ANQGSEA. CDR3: CSVSRSGETQYF. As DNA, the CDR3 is TGCAGCGTTAGCCGAAGTGGGGAGACCCAGTACTTC.

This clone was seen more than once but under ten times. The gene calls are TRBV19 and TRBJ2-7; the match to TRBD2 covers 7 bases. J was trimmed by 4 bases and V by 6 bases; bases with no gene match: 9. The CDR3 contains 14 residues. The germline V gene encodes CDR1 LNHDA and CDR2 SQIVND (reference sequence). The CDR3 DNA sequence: TGTGCCAGTAGCCCCCAGGGAGGGGTTTACGAGCAGTACTTC. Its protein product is CASSPQGGVYEQYF.

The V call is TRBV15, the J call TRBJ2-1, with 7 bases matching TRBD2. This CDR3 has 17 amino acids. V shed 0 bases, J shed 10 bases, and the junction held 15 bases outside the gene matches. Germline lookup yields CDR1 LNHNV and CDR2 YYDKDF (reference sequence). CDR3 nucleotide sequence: TGTGCCACCAGCAGAGATCACGGCGGGAGTCGGGTATGGGAGCAGTTCTTC. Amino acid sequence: CATSRDHGGSRVWEQFF.

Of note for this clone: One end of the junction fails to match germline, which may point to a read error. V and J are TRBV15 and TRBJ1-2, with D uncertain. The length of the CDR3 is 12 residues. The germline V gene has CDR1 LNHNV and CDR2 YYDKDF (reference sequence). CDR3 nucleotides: TGTGCCACCAGCAGAAGTGATATGGCTGTGGCCTTC. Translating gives CATSRSDMAVAF.

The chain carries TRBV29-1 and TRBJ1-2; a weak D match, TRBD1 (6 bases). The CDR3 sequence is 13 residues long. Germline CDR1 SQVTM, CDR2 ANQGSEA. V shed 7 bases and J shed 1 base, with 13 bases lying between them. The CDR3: CSARDIFNYGYTF. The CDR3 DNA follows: TGCAGCGCCCGGGACATCTTTAACTATGGCTACACCTTC.

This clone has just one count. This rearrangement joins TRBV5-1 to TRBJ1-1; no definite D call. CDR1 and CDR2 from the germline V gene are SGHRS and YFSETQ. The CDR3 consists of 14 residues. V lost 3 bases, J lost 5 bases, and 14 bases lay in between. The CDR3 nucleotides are TGCGCCAGCAGCTCCATGACTAGTGGGACTGAAGCTTTCTTT. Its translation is CASSSMTSGTEAFF.

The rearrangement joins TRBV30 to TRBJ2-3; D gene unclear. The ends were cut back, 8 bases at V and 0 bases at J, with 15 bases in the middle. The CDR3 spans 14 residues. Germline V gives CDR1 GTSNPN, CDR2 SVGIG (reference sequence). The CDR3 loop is CARQDGESTDTQYF. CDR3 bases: TGTGCCCGGCAGGACGGAGAGAGCACAGATACGCAGTATTTT.

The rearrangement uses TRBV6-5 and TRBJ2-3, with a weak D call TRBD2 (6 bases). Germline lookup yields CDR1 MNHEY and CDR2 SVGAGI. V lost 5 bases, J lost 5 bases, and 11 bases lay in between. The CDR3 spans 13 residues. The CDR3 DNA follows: TGTGCCAGCAGTCGGGACTCCATAGATACGCAGTATTTT. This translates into CASSRDSIDTQYF.